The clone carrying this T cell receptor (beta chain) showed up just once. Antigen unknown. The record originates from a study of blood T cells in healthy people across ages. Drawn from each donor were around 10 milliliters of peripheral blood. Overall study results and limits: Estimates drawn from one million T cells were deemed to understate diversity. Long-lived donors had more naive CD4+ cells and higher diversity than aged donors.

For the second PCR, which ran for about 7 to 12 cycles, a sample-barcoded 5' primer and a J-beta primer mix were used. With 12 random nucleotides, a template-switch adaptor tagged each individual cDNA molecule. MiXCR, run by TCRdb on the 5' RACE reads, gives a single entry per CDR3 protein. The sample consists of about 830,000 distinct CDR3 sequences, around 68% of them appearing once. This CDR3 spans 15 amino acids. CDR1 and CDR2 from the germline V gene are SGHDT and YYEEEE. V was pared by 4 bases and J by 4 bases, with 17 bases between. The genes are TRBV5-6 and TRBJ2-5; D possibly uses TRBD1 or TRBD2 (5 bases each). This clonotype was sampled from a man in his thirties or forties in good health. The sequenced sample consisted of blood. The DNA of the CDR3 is TGTGCCAGCAGCCGACGGACCACTGGGGGAGAGACCCAGTACTTC. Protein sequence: CASSRRTTGGETQYF.